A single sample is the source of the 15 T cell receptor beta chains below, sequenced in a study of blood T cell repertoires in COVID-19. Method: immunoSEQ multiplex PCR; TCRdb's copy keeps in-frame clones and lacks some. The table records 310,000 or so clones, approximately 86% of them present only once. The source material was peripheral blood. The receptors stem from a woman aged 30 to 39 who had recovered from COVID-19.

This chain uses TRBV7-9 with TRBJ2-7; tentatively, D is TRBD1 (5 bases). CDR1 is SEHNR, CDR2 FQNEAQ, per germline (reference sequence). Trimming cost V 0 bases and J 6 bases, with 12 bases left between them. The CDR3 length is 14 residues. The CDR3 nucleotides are TGTGCCAGCAGCTTAGCGCGATGGGGCAGCGAGCAGTACTTC. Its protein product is CASSLARWGSEQYF.

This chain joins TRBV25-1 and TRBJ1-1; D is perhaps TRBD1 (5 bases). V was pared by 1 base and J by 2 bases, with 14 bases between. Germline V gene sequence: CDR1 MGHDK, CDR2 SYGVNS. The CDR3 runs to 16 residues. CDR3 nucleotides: TGTGCCAGCAGTGAATTAATGGGGCAGGACAACACTGAAGCTTTCTTT. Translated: CASSELMGQDNTEAFF.

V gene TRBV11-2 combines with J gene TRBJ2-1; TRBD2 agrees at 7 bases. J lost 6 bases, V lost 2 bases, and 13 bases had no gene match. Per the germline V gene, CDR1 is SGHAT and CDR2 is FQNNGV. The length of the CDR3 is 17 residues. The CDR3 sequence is CASSLLRGRGVGNEQFF. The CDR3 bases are TGTGCCAGCAGCTTACTTCGGGGCCGGGGGGTTGGCAATGAGCAGTTCTTC.

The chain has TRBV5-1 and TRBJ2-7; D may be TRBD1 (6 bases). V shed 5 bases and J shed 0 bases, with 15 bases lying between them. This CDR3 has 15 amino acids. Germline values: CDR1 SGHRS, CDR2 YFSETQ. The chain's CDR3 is CASSKGDRNSYEQYF. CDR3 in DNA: TGCGCCAGCAGTAAGGGGGACCGGAACTCCTACGAGCAGTACTTC.

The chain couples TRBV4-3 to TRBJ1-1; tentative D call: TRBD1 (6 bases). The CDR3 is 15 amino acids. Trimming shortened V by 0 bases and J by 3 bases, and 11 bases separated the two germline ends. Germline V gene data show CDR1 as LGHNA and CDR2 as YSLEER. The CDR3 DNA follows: TGCGCCAGCAGCCAAGACACAGGGCTGGACACTGAAGCTTTCTTT. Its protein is CASSQDTGLDTEAFF.

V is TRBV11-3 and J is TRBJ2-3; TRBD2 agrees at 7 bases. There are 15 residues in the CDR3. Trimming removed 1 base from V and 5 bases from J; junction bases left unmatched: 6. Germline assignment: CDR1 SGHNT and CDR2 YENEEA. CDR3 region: CASSLVGGSGDTQYF. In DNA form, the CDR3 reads TGTGCCAGCAGCTTAGTCGGCGGGAGCGGAGATACGCAGTATTTT.

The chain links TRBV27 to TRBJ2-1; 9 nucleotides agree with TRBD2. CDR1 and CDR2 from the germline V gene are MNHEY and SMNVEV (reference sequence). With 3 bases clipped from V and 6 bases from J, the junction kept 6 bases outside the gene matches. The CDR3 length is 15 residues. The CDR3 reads CASSFSGGLFNEQFF. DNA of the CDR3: TGTGCCAGCAGTTTTAGCGGGGGCCTTTTCAATGAGCAGTTCTTC.

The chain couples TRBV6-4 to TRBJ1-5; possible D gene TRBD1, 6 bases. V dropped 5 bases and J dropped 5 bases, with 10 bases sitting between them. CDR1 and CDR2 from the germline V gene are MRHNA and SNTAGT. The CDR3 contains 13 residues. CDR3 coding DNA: TGTGCCAGCAGTCAACAGGGAGATCAGCCCCAGCATTTT. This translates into CASSQQGDQPQHF.

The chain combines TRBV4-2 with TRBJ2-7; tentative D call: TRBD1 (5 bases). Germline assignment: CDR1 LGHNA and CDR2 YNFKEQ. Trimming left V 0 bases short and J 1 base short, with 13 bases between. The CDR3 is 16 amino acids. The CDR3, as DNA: TGTGCCAGCAGCCAAGAGGCCCAGGGTGGATCCTACGAGCAGTACTTC. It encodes CASSQEAQGGSYEQYF.

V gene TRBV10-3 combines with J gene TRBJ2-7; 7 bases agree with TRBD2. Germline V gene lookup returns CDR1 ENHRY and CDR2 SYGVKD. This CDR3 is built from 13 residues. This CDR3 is CAPQAVAGHEQYF. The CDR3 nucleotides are TGTGCACCCCAGGCGGTAGCGGGCCACGAGCAGTACTTC.

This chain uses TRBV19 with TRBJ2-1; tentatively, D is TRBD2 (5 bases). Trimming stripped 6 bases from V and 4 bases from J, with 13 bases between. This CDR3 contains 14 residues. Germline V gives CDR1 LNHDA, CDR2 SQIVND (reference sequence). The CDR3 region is CASRGPAVYNEQFF. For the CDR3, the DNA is TGTGCCAGTAGAGGGCCAGCGGTGTACAATGAGCAGTTCTTC.

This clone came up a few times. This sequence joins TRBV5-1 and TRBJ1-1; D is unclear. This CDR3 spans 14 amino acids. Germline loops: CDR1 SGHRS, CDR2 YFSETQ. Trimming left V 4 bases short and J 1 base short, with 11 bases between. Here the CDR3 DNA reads TGCGCCAGCAGCCCGGAGGTGGAGAACACTGAAGCTTTCTTT. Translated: CASSPEVENTEAFF.

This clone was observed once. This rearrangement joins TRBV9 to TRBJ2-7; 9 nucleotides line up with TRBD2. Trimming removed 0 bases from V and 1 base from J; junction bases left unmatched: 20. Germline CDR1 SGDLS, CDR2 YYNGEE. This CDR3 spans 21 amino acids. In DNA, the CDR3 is TGTGCCAGCAGCGTAGCCTTCGAGTCGGAGCGGGGGGCCCAACTGTCCTACGAGCAGTACTTC. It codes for CASSVAFESERGAQLSYEQYF.

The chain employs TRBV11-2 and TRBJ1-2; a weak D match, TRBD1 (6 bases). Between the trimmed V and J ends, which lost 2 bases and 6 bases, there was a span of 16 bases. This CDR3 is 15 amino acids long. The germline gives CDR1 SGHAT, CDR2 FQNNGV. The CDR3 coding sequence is TGTGCCAGCAGCTTACAACCAGGGGAGGGAAATGGCTACACCTTC. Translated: CASSLQPGEGNGYTF.

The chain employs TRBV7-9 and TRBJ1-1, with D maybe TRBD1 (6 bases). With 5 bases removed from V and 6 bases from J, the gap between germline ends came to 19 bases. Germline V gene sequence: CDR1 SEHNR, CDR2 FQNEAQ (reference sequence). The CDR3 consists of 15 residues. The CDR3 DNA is TGTGCCAGCAGCCCCCTCCGGGACACGGGCCCTGAAGCTTTCTTT. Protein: CASSPLRDTGPEAFF.